Following are 20 T cell receptor beta chains from one sample sequenced in a study of T cells in Graves' hyperthyroidism and ophthalmopathy. The investigators amplified TCR beta CDR3 regions from RNA transcripts. TCR CDR3 regions were first amplified by RT-PCR with HTBI primers. In TCRdb, the multiplex PCR reads were re-called with MiXCR into one record per CDR3 protein. The repertoire holds about 520,000 distinct CDR3 sequences, with around a quarter as singletons. Input material: blood. The receptors here all came from a woman aged 30 to 39 with Graves' ophthalmopathy.

The CDR3 coding sequence is TGTGCCAGCCAAGGACAGACCGCTAACTATGGCTACACCTTC. Protein sequence: CASQGQTANYGYTF. V gene TRBV2 combines with J gene TRBJ1-2; perhaps TRBD1 as D (6 bases). The CDR3 loop spans 14 amino acids. In germline, CDR1 is SNHLY, CDR2 FYNNEI. V was cut by 8 bases and J by 0 bases, with 13 bases left in between.

The chain uses TRBV6-5 and TRBJ2-7; 7 bases agree with TRBD2. CDR1 is MNHEY, CDR2 SVGAGI, per germline. V lost 0 bases, J lost 0 bases, and 5 bases stayed unmatched. The CDR3 runs 16 residues. The CDR3 DNA reads TGTGCCAGCAGTTACTCGTTGAGCGGGACCTCCTACGAGCAGTACTTC. This gives the protein CASSYSLSGTSYEQYF.

The J gene is TRBJ2-5, the V gene TRBV12-3 or TRBV12-4, with TRBD2 as a possible D gene (5 bases). With 6 bases removed from V and 4 bases from J, the gap between germline ends came to 15 bases. This CDR3 contains 14 residues. Written as DNA, the CDR3 is TGTGCCAGCAGGTCGACCCCCGGAGGAGAGACCCAGTACTTC. This gives the protein CASRSTPGGETQYF.

This rearrangement joins TRBV2 to TRBJ2-5; no clear D. Deletions cut 3 bases from V and 6 bases from J, with 11 bases between. CDR1 SNHLY and CDR2 FYNNEI come from the germline V gene. The CDR3 consists of 13 residues. CDR3 bases: TGTGCCAGCAGTGACCTTGGATTACAGACCCAGTACTTC. Residues: CASSDLGLQTQYF. The variable domain in full, completed from reference TRBV2 and TRBJ2-5, reads EPEVTQTPSHQVTQMGQEVILRCVPISNHLYFYWYRQILGQKVEFLVSFYNNEISEKSEIFDDQFSVERPDGSNFTLKIRSTKLEDSAMYFCASSDLGLQTQYFGPGTRLLVL.

This chain connects TRBV6-1 to TRBJ2-7; 9 bases align to TRBD2. V shed 6 bases, J shed 0 bases, and the junction held 6 bases outside the gene matches. The CDR3 is 15 residues long. The germline V gene has CDR1 MNHNS and CDR2 SASEGT. CDR3 sequence (DNA): TGTGCCAGCAGGGATAGCGGGAGCGTCTCCTACGAGCAGTACTTC. Its translation is CASRDSGSVSYEQYF.

This clonotype was counted between two and nine times. V and J are TRBV20-1 and TRBJ1-5, with D possibly TRBD1 on 5 matching bases. V lost 5 bases to trimming and J lost 4 bases, with 15 bases between them. Germline V gene sequence: CDR1 DFQATT, CDR2 SNEGSKA (reference sequence). The CDR3 length is 14 residues. CDR3 in DNA: TGCAGTGCTGGGGGTCGGGGATCTAATCAGCCCCAGCATTTT. Translation: CSAGGRGSNQPQHF.

The sample holds many counts of this clonotype. The J gene is TRBJ1-5, the V gene TRBV2; no clear D gene. This CDR3 has 13 amino acids. V lost 1 base and J 4 bases, leaving 5 bases between the germline ends. Germline V gives CDR1 SNHLY, CDR2 FYNNEI. CDR3 nucleotides: TGTGCCAGCAGTGAAGTGGGGAATCAGCCCCAGCATTTT. Translation gives CASSEVGNQPQHF.

V usage is TRBV2 and J usage is TRBJ2-7; D unresolved. Trimming took off 6 bases at V and 6 bases at J, with 18 bases between the two ends. The germline V gene has CDR1 SNHLY and CDR2 FYNNEI. The CDR3 is 14 residues long. CDR3 sequence: CASSVLLWLSEQYV. In DNA form, the CDR3 reads TGTGCCAGCAGCGTACTTCTATGGCTAAGCGAGCAGTACGTC.

The chain recombines TRBV20-1 with TRBJ1-1, with 7 bases that match TRBD1. This CDR3 region has 14 residues. With V trimmed by 5 bases and J by 7 bases, 13 bases remained unmatched. Germline assignment: CDR1 DFQATT and CDR2 SNEGSKA (reference sequence). The DNA for the CDR3 is TGCAGTGCTGGCGACTCAACAGGGGACAGTGAAGCTTTCTTT. Translating it yields CSAGDSTGDSEAFF.

This clonotype was observed at least ten times. DNA of the CDR3: TGTGCCAGCAGCCGCCGCGGGCAGCGCTACGAGCAGTACTTC. It yields the protein CASSRRGQRYEQYF. The chain joins TRBV28 to TRBJ2-7, with D tentatively TRBD2 (5 bases). The CDR3 length is 14 residues. Germline CDR1 reads MDHEN; CDR2 reads SYDVKM. Deletions cut 6 bases from V and 3 bases from J, with 15 bases between.

The genes are TRBV11-2 and TRBJ1-3; the D is unclear. This CDR3 region has 16 residues. In germline, CDR1 is SGHAT, CDR2 FQNNGV. Trimming pared 5 bases from V and 0 bases from J, leaving 14 bases between. CDR3 in DNA: TGTGCCAGCAGCCGCCAGGCGGATCTCTCTGGAAACACCATATATTTT. It translates to CASSRQADLSGNTIYF.

In this sample, this clonotype turned up many times. The chain recombines TRBV12-3 or TRBV12-4 with TRBJ2-7; 7 bases agree with TRBD1. The CDR3 spans 15 residues. The J segment lost 3 bases and the V segment lost 10 bases, leaving 15 bases of the junction unmatched. The CDR3 coding sequence is TGTGCCACCGCAACACACCCCGGGACAGTCTACGAGCAGTACTTC. Translation: CATATHPGTVYEQYF.

V usage is TRBV6-2 or TRBV6-3 and J usage is TRBJ1-2; D is perhaps TRBD1 (6 bases). Trimming pared 7 bases from V and 9 bases from J, leaving 15 bases between. Germline values: CDR1 MNHEY, CDR2 SVGEGT. CDR3 length: 12 residues. The CDR3 coding sequence is TGTGCCAGCATTGGGCTTCGGGACAGCTACACCTTC. It yields the protein CASIGLRDSYTF.

This clonotype has a count of ten or more. For the CDR3, the DNA is TGTGCCATCAGTGATTCCGGGACAGGGGCGGGAAACACCATATATTTT. Translation: CAISDSGTGAGNTIYF. This chain connects TRBV10-3 to TRBJ1-3; 10 nucleotides agree with TRBD1. In germline, CDR1 is ENHRY, CDR2 SYGVKD. V shed 3 bases, J shed 4 bases, and the junction held 6 bases outside the gene matches. The CDR3 runs 16 residues.

This clonotype was counted ten times or more. The V and J genes are TRBV6-5 and TRBJ1-2; D unclear. Germline CDR1 MNHEY, CDR2 SVGAGI. This CDR3 contains 14 residues. The V and J ends lost 2 bases and 4 bases respectively, with 11 bases between them. The CDR3 sequence: CASSYSAQSYGYTF. CDR3 nucleotides: TGTGCCAGCAGTTACAGCGCCCAATCCTATGGCTACACCTTC.

This clonotype was seen repeatedly, ten times or more. This chain uses TRBV20-1 with TRBJ2-7; 10 bases are shared with TRBD2. The V segment lost 1 base and the J segment 2 bases; nucleotides outside the gene matches: 2. CDR3 size: 14 residues. From germline, CDR1 is DFQATT and CDR2 SNEGSKA (reference sequence). As DNA, the CDR3 is TGCAGTGCTAGAGCACTAGCGGGGACCTACGAGCAGTACTTC. This sequence encodes CSARALAGTYEQYF.

The chain is built from TRBV15 and TRBJ1-2; unclear D gene. Trimming removed 1 base at V and 4 bases at J, with 7 bases between. This CDR3 spans 13 amino acids. Per the germline V gene, CDR1 is LNHNV and CDR2 is YYDKDF (reference sequence). The CDR3 reads CATSRGNIYGYTF. The CDR3 nucleotides read TGTGCCACCAGCAGAGGGAACATCTATGGCTACACCTTC.

This clonotype was detected many times. This chain connects TRBV10-3 to TRBJ1-2; no clear D gene. V dropped 4 bases and J dropped 0 bases, with 9 bases sitting between them. Germline loops: CDR1 ENHRY, CDR2 SYGVKD. The CDR3 contains 14 residues. As DNA, the CDR3 is TGTGCCATCAGTGCAAGACTTACTAACTATGGCTACACCTTC. Amino acid sequence: CAISARLTNYGYTF.

The V gene is TRBV30, the J gene TRBJ2-4, with D tentatively TRBD1 or TRBD2 (6 bases each). This CDR3 comprises 15 residues. Deletions cut 2 bases from V and 4 bases from J, with 15 bases between. Germline V CDR1 and CDR2: GTSNPN, SVGIG (reference sequence). CDR3 nucleotides: TGTGCCTGGAGTCCTAAGGGGGGAAGGAAAAACATTCAGTACTTC. Translating it yields CAWSPKGGRKNIQYF.

The chain couples TRBV30 to TRBJ2-7; TRBD1 aligns across 9 bases. Germline CDR1 reads GTSNPN; CDR2 reads SVGIG (reference sequence). The J segment lost 7 bases and the V segment lost 6 bases, leaving 13 bases of the junction unmatched. This CDR3 comprises 14 residues. The CDR3 nucleotides are TGTGCCTGTCGAAGGGGACAGGGCCTGGGGGAGCAGTACTTC. Its protein product is CACRRGQGLGEQYF.